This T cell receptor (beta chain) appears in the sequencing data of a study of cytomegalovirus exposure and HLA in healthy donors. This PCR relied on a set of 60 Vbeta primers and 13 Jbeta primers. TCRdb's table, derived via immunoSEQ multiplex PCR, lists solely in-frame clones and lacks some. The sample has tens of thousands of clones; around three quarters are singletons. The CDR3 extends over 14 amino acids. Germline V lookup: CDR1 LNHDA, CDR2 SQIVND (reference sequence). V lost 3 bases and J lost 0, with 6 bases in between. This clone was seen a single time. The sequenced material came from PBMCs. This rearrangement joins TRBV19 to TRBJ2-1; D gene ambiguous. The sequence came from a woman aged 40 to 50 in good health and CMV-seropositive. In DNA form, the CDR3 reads TGTGCCAGTAGTATTACAGACTCCTACAATGAGCAGTTCTTC. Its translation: CASSITDSYNEQFF.